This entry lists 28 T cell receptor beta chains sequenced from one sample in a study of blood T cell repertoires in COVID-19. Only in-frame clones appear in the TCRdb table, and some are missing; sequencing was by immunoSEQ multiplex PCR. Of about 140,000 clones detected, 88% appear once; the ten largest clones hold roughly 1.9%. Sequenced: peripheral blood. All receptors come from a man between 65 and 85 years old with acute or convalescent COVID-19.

CDR3 nucleotide sequence: TGTGCCAGCAGCTTAGGTCTAGATCAAGAGACCCAGTACTTC. Its protein product is CASSLGLDQETQYF. The chain couples TRBV7-8 to TRBJ2-5; D gene unclear. The V gene's germline CDR1 is SGHVS and CDR2 FQNEAQ. Trimming removed 1 base at V and 2 bases at J, with 8 bases between. The CDR3 runs 14 residues.

The CDR3, as DNA: TGTGCCAGTAGTATAGATACCGGAGGGGGCAATCAGCCCCAGCATTTT. It is translated as CASSIDTGGGNQPQHF. The chain employs TRBV19 and TRBJ1-5, with D possibly TRBD1 on 5 matching bases. This CDR3 spans 16 amino acids. Germline V gene lookup returns CDR1 LNHDA and CDR2 SQIVND (reference sequence). The V end lost 0 bases, the J end lost 2 bases, and 11 bases lay between the germline ends.

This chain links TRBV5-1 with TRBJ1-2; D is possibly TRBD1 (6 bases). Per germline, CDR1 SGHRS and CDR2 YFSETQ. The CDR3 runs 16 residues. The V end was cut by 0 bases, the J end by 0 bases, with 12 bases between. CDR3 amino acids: CASSLVQGATNYGYTF. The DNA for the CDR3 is TGCGCCAGCAGCTTGGTACAGGGCGCCACTAACTATGGCTACACCTTC.

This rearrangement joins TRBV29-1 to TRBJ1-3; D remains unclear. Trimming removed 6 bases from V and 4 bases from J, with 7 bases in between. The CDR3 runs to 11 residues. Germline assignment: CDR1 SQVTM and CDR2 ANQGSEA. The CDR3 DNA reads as TGCAGCGTCGGCAGGGGAAACACCATATATTTT. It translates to CSVGRGNTIYF.

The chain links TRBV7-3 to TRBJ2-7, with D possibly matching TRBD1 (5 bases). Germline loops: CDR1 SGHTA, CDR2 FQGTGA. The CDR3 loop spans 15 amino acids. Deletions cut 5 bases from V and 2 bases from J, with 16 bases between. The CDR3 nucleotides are TGTGCCAGCAGCCCCAGCAGGGTTGGTACCTACGAGCAGTACTTC. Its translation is CASSPSRVGTYEQYF.

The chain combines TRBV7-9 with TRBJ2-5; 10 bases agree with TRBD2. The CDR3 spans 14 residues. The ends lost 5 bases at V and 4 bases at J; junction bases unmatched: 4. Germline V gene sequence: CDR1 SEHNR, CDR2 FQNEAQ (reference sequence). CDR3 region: CASSTGLALETQYF. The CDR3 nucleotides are TGTGCCAGCAGCACGGGACTAGCGTTAGAGACCCAGTACTTC.

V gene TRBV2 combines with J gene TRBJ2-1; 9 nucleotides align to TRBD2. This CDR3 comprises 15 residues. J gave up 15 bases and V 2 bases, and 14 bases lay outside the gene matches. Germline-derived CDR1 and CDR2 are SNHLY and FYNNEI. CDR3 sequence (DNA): TGTGCCAGCAGTGAAAACCCAGCGGGGGGCTTAGGAGGGTTCTTC. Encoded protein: CASSENPAGGLGGFF.

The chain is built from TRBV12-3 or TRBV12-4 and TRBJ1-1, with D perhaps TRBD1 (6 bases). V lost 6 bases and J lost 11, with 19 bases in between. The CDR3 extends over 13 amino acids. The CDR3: CASSRQALGRAFF. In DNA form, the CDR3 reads TGTGCCAGCAGCCGACAGGCCCTAGGGCGGGCTTTCTTT.

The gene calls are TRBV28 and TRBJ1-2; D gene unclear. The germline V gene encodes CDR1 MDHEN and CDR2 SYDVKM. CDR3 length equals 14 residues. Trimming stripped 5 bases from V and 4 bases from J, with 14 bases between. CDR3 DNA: TGTGCCAGCAGTCCACCAGACTACCGCTATGGCTACACCTTC. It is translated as CASSPPDYRYGYTF.

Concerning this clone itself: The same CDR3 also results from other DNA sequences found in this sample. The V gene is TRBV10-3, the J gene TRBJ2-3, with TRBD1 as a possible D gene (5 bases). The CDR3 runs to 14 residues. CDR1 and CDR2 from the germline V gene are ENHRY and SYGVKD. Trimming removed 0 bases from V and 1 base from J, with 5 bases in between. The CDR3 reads CAISESTGTDTQYF. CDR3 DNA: TGTGCCATCAGTGAGTCGACAGGCACAGATACGCAGTATTTT.

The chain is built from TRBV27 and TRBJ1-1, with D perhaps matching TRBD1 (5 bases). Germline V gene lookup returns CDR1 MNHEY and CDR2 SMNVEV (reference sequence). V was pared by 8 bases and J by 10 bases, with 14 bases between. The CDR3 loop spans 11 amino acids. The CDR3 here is CASFRGGRAFF. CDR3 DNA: TGTGCCAGCTTTCGGGGGGGACGAGCTTTCTTT.

CDR3 nucleotide sequence: TGCAGTGCTAGTAGGGGGGGAACCGAAAAACTGTTTTTT. Translating it yields CSASRGGTEKLFF. The chain links TRBV20-1 to TRBJ1-4; a weak D match, TRBD1 (6 bases). Trimming took 3 bases from V and 8 from J, leaving 13 bases between them. The CDR3 extends over 13 amino acids. The germline gives CDR1 DFQATT, CDR2 SNEGSKA (reference sequence).

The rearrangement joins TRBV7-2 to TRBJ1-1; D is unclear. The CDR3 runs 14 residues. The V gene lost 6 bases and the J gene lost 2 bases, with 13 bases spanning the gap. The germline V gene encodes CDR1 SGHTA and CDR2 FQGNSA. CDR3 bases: TGTGCCAGCAGGCTATCAGTAGCTAACACTGAAGCTTTCTTT. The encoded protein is CASRLSVANTEAFF.

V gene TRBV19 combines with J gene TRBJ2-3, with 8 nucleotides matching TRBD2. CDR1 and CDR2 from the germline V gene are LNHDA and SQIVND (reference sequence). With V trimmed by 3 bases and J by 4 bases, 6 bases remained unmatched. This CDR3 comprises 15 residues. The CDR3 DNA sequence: TGTGCCAGTAGTATTTCAGCGGGAGTCGCAGATACGCAGTATTTT. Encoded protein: CASSISAGVADTQYF.

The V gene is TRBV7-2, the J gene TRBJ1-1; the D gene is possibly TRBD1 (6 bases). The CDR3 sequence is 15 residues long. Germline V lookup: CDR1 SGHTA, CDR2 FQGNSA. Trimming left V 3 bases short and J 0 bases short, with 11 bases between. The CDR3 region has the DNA TGTGCCAGCAGCTTGGGGGGGGGCATGAACACTGAAGCTTTCTTT. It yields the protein CASSLGGGMNTEAFF.

The CDR3 reads CASSPGGSGSSSYNEQFF. The DNA for the CDR3 is TGTGCCAGCAGCCCTGGGGGTAGCGGGTCGAGCTCCTACAATGAGCAGTTCTTC. This rearrangement joins TRBV11-2 to TRBJ2-1, with 7 bases that match TRBD2. J was trimmed by 0 bases and V by 5 bases; bases with no gene match: 13. CDR1 is SGHAT and CDR2 is FQNNGV in the germline V gene. CDR3 length: 18 residues.

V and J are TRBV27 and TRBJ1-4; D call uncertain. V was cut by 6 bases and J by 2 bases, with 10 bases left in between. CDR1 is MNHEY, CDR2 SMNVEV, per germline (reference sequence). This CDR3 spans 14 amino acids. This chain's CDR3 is CASSRGFTNEKLFF. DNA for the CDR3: TGTGCCAGCAGCCGGGGTTTCACTAATGAAAAACTGTTTTTT.

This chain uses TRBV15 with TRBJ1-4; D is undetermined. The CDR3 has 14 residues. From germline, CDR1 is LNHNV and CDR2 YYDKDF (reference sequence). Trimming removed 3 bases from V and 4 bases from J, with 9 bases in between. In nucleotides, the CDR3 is TGTGCCACCAGCAGGGGTTGGAGTAATGAAAAACTGTTTTTT. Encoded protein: CATSRGWSNEKLFF.

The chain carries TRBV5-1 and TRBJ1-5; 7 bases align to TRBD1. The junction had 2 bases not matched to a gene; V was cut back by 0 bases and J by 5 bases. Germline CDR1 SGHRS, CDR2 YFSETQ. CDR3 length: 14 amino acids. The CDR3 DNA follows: TGCGCCAGCAGCTTGGAAGGGGGCGATCAGCCCCAGCATTTT. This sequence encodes CASSLEGGDQPQHF.

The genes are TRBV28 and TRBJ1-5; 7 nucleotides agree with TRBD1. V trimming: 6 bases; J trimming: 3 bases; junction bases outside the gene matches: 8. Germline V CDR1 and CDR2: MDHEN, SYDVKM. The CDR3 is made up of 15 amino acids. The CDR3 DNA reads TGTGCCAGCAGCCCTAATGACAGGGTCAATCAGCCCCAGCATTTT. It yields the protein CASSPNDRVNQPQHF.

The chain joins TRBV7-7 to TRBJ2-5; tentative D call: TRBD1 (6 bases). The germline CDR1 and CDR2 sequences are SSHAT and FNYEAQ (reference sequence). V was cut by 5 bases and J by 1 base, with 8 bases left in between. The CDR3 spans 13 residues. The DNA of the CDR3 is TGTGCCAGCAGCGGACAGATCCAAGAGACCCAGTACTTC. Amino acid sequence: CASSGQIQETQYF.

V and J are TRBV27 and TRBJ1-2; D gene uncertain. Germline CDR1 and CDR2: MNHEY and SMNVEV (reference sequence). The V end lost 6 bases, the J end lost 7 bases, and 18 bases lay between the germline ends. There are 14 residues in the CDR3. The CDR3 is CASRKTSGARGYTF. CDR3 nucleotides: TGTGCCAGCAGAAAAACCTCAGGCGCCCGTGGCTACACCTTC.

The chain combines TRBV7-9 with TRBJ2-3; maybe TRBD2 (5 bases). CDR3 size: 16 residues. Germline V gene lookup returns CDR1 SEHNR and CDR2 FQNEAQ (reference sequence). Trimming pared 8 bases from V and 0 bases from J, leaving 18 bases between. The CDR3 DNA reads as TGTGCCAGCGAGAGAGGGAGCCTGGGGAGCACAGATACGCAGTATTTT. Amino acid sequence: CASERGSLGSTDTQYF.

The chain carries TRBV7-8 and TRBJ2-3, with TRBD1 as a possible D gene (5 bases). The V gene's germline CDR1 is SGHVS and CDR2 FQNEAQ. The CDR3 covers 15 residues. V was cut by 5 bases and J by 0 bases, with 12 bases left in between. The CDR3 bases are TGTGCCAGCAGCCCCATGACAGTTAGCACAGATACGCAGTATTTT. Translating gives CASSPMTVSTDTQYF.

CDR3 nucleotides: TGTGCCAGCAGCCAAGGGGAGGGGGGTCGGACTGAAGCTTTCTTT. Protein: CASSQGEGGRTEAFF. The chain employs TRBV4-2 and TRBJ1-1; the D gene is possibly TRBD1 (6 bases). CDR1 LGHNA and CDR2 YNFKEQ come from the germline V gene. The CDR3 totals 15 residues. Trimming shortened V by 1 base and J by 5 bases, and 14 bases separated the two germline ends.

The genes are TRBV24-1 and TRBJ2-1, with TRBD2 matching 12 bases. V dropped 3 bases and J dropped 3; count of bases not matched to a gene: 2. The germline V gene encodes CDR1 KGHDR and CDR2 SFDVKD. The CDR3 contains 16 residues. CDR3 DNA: TGTGCCACCAGTGATCGGACTAGCGGGAACTACAATGAGCAGTTCTTC. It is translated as CATSDRTSGNYNEQFF.

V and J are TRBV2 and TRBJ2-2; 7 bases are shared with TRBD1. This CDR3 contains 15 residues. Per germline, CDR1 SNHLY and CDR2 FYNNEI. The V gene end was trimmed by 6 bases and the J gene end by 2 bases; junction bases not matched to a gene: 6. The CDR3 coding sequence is TGTGCCAGCAGCTTCCGGGACAGAAACACCGGGGAGCTGTTTTTT. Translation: CASSFRDRNTGELFF.

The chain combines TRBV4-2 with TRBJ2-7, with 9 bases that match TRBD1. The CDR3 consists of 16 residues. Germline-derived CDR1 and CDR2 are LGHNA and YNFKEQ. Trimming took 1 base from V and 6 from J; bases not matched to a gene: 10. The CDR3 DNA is TGTGCCAGCAGCCAAGGCGGCTACAGGGGGCGCGGCGAGCAGTACTTC. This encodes CASSQGGYRGRGEQYF.